This T cell receptor beta chain was captured in a study of T cells in Graves' hyperthyroidism and ophthalmopathy. In making diagnoses, clinical symptoms, serum thyroxine and TRAb, thyroid ultrasound and orbital computed tomography were all used. It was at first hyperthyroidism diagnosis, before any ophthalmopathy symptoms, that the blood sample was taken. Germline V CDR1 and CDR2: SGHNT, YENEEA. The junction had 9 bases not matched to a gene; V was cut back by 7 bases and J by 8 bases. The CDR3 consists of 14 residues. This clonotype was recorded a few times. What it binds is not known. Study-wide results and caveats: Among thyroid clonotypes expanded above 0.001, most also appeared in blood. Ophthalmopathy was predicted by the model a median of approximately 6.6 months ahead of onset.

It was RNA transcripts that yielded the amplified TCR beta CDR3 regions. First-round RT-PCR with HTBI primers amplified the TCR CDR3 region. TCRdb redid the calling of the multiplex PCR reads with MiXCR, one entry per CDR3 protein. The sample lists some 380,000 distinct CDR3 sequences, roughly 13% occurring once. Input material: blood. The TCR sequence derives from a man aged 30 to 39 with Graves' hyperthyroidism that later progressed to Graves' ophthalmopathy. This rearrangement joins TRBV11-3 to TRBJ1-4; the match to TRBD1 covers 8 bases. CDR3 amino acids: CASTRTGLREKLFF. For the CDR3, the DNA is TGTGCCAGCACCCGGACAGGGCTTAGGGAAAAACTGTTTTTT.